Below are 31 T cell receptor beta chains sequenced from a single sample in a study of T cell responses to AZD1222 COVID-19 vaccine. The method was immunoSEQ multiplex PCR; TCRdb's version includes in-frame clones alone and lacks a portion of them. The sample yields around 110,000 clones, 92% seen once. The sequencing used peripheral blood, collected 28 days after the second AZD1222 dose. Receptors originate from an adult who received the AZD1222 COVID-19 vaccine.

The chain uses TRBV4-1 and TRBJ2-5; 12 bases map to TRBD2. Germline V gives CDR1 MGHRA, CDR2 YSYEKL. This CDR3 contains 16 residues. Trimming cost V 2 bases and J 4 bases; bases outside gene matches: 5. Written as DNA, the CDR3 is TGCGCCAGCAGCCAAAATCTAGCGGGAGGGCGAGAGACCCAGTACTTC. Translation: CASSQNLAGGRETQYF.

This chain joins TRBV27 and TRBJ1-1; a weak D match, TRBD1 (6 bases). The CDR3 loop spans 17 amino acids. Trimming cost V 4 bases and J 2 bases, with 20 bases left between them. Germline V gene lookup returns CDR1 MNHEY and CDR2 SMNVEV (reference sequence). The CDR3 DNA sequence: TGTGCCAGCAGTTACAGGGTGGTGACCACCGGTAACACTGAAGCTTTCTTT. Amino acid sequence: CASSYRVVTTGNTEAFF.

The gene calls are TRBV7-2 and TRBJ2-1, with a weak D call TRBD2 (9 bases). CDR3 length equals 18 residues. V lost 1 base, J lost 6 bases, and 22 bases lay in between. Germline V gene lookup returns CDR1 SGHTA and CDR2 FQGNSA. The CDR3 region is CASSLEDREIAGANEQFF. The CDR3 DNA is TGTGCCAGCAGCTTAGAGGACAGGGAAATAGCGGGAGCCAATGAGCAGTTCTTC.

The chain links TRBV19 to TRBJ2-7, with D tentatively TRBD1 or TRBD2 (5 bases each). CDR1 and CDR2 from the germline V gene are LNHDA and SQIVND (reference sequence). This CDR3 comprises 14 residues. The ends were cut back, 4 bases at V and 6 bases at J, with 16 bases in the middle. CDR3 loop: CASSSRDHASEQYF. Written as DNA, the CDR3 is TGTGCCAGTAGTAGCCGGGACCATGCTAGCGAGCAGTACTTC.

The rearrangement joins TRBV18 to TRBJ2-1, with a weak D call TRBD2 (6 bases). Germline CDR1 reads KGHSH; CDR2 reads LQKENI. With 6 bases removed from V and 3 bases from J, the gap between germline ends came to 12 bases. The CDR3 consists of 14 residues. Written as DNA, the CDR3 is TGTGCCAGCTCCCCGATGGGGGGCTACAATGAGCAGTTCTTC. It is translated as CASSPMGGYNEQFF.

The chain recombines TRBV3-1 (or the pseudogene TRBV3-2) with TRBJ1-1; D not resolved. The CDR3 consists of 11 residues. The V and J ends lost 7 bases and 3 bases respectively, with 6 bases between them. The germline gives CDR1 LGHDT, CDR2 YNNKEL (reference sequence). The CDR3: CASTRDTEAFF. The CDR3 coding sequence is TGTGCCAGCACTAGAGACACTGAAGCTTTCTTT.

CDR3 sequence (DNA): TGCGCCAGCAGAGGTGAAGGGGGCAATCAGCCCCAGCATTTT. Amino acid sequence: CASRGEGGNQPQHF. The V call is TRBV5-1, the J call TRBJ1-5; perhaps TRBD1 as D (5 bases). Germline V gene data show CDR1 as SGHRS and CDR2 as YFSETQ. The CDR3 is 14 amino acids. V was trimmed by 5 bases and J by 2 bases, leaving 11 bases between them.

V is TRBV2 and J is TRBJ2-2; 8 nucleotides line up with TRBD1. There are 14 residues in the CDR3. Germline CDR1 is SNHLY and CDR2 is FYNNEI. V was clipped by 8 bases and J by 2 bases; unmatched bases: 4. This chain's CDR3 is CASQGASNTGELFF. Written as DNA, the CDR3 is TGTGCCAGCCAGGGGGCGAGTAACACCGGGGAGCTGTTTTTT.

The rearrangement joins TRBV28 to TRBJ1-5; D ambiguous. Germline-derived CDR1 and CDR2 are MDHEN and SYDVKM. The CDR3 consists of 15 residues. The V end lost 3 bases, the J end lost 2 bases, and 11 bases lay between the germline ends. The CDR3: CASSFTQRGNQPQHF. DNA of the CDR3: TGTGCCAGCAGTTTCACGCAAAGGGGCAATCAGCCCCAGCATTTT.

The V gene is TRBV24-1, the J gene TRBJ1-5; D gene ambiguous. The ends were cut back, 3 bases at V and 0 bases at J, with 5 bases in the middle. The CDR3 covers 14 residues. From germline, CDR1 is KGHDR and CDR2 SFDVKD. This CDR3 reads CATSDPPSNQPQHF. The CDR3 DNA reads TGTGCCACCAGTGATCCCCCTAGCAATCAGCCCCAGCATTTT.

The V gene is TRBV24-1, the J gene TRBJ2-1, with 9 bases that match TRBD2. This CDR3 contains 14 residues. The junction had 4 bases not matched to a gene; V was cut back by 3 bases and J by 8 bases. CDR1 and CDR2 (germline): KGHDR, SFDVKD. This CDR3 reads CATSDVAGAYEQFF. CDR3 DNA sequence: TGTGCCACCAGTGATGTAGCGGGAGCCTATGAGCAGTTCTTC.

The chain employs TRBV5-5 and TRBJ1-2, with a tentative D call TRBD1 (5 bases). Germline CDR1 is SGHKS and CDR2 is YYEKEE (reference sequence). The CDR3 length is 14 residues. With 2 bases removed from V and 5 bases from J, the gap between germline ends came to 13 bases. CDR3: CASSFASGGYGYTF. The CDR3 DNA follows: TGTGCCAGCAGCTTTGCGAGTGGGGGGTATGGCTACACCTTC. The full variable domain, completed using reference TRBV5-5 and TRBJ1-2, is DAGVTQSPTHLIKTRGQQVTLRCSPISGHKSVSWYQQVLGQGPQFIFQYYEKEERGRGNFPDRFSARQFPNYSSELNVNALLLGDSALYLCASSFASGGYGYTFGSGTRLTVV.

V and J are TRBV13 and TRBJ2-7; the match to TRBD2 covers 13 bases. CDR3 length: 18 amino acids. Germline V gene lookup returns CDR1 PRHDT and CDR2 FYEKMQ (reference sequence). Trimming at V came to 4 bases and at J to 3 bases, leaving 12 bases not matched to a gene. CDR3 nucleotide sequence: TGTGCCAGCAGCTCCTCGAGGCGCGGGACTAGCGGGATCTACGAGCAGTACTTC. It translates to CASSSSRRGTSGIYEQYF. Combining the CDR3 with reference TRBV13 and TRBJ2-7 gives the whole variable domain AAGVIQSPRHLIKEKRETATLKCYPIPRHDTVYWYQQGPGQDPQFLISFYEKMQSDKGSIPDRFSAQQFSDYHSELNMSSLELGDSALYFCASSSSRRGTSGIYEQYFGPGTRLTVT.

The count of this clone is one. This chain links TRBV7-9 with TRBJ2-7; tentatively, D is TRBD2 (6 bases). The germline CDR1 and CDR2 sequences are SEHNR and FQNEAQ (reference sequence). The CDR3 runs 15 residues. The germline V and J ends were trimmed by 4 bases and 3 bases, with 16 bases remaining between them. CDR3 nucleotide sequence: TGTGCCAGCAGCTCCTTCGGGCGGGACCTCTACGAGCAGTACTTC. It encodes CASSSFGRDLYEQYF.

The chain uses TRBV27 and TRBJ2-7; D unclear. V dropped 11 bases and J dropped 1 base, with 15 bases sitting between them. The CDR3 is made up of 13 amino acids. Germline values: CDR1 MNHEY, CDR2 SMNVEV (reference sequence). CDR3 sequence reads: CAGPSHPSYEQYF. CDR3 DNA: TGTGCCGGACCCTCCCACCCGTCCTACGAGCAGTACTTC.

This clone was recorded once. The J gene is TRBJ2-3, the V gene TRBV27; 9 bases are a match to TRBD2. CDR1 is MNHEY, CDR2 SMNVEV, per germline (reference sequence). V gave up 4 bases and J gave up 0 bases; unmatched junction bases: 5. This CDR3 contains 16 residues. The DNA of the CDR3 is TGTGCCAGCAGTTCCCGACTAGCGGCAAGCACAGATACGCAGTATTTT. This gives the protein CASSSRLAASTDTQYF.

This rearrangement joins TRBV5-7 to TRBJ1-5; 8 bases match TRBD1. TRBV5-7 falls under the ORF class, with uncertain function. V was pared by 7 bases and J by 4 bases, with 4 bases of the junction left unmatched. This CDR3 has 13 residues. The CDR3, as DNA: TGTGCCAGCTACAGGGGGGTTAATCAGCCCCAGCATTTT. Translating gives CASYRGVNQPQHF.

The V and J genes are TRBV30 and TRBJ2-5; 9 bases match TRBD1. The CDR3 loop spans 17 amino acids. Germline CDR1 GTSNPN, CDR2 SVGIG (reference sequence). V trimming: 2 bases; J trimming: 4 bases; junction bases outside the gene matches: 14. The CDR3 loop is CAWSHTPGQGIGETQYF. The CDR3 DNA is TGTGCCTGGAGTCATACGCCGGGACAGGGTATAGGAGAGACCCAGTACTTC.

This chain links TRBV5-1 with TRBJ2-1; 10 positions agree with TRBD2. CDR3 length equals 15 residues. The germline gives CDR1 SGHRS, CDR2 YFSETQ. The V and J ends lost 0 bases and 7 bases, in that order; junction bases with no gene match: 4. Here the CDR3 DNA reads TGCGCCAGCAGCTTGGTGAGCGGGAGGGAGAATGAGCAGTTCTTC. Protein: CASSLVSGRENEQFF.

CDR3 sequence: CASSYRHPSTDTQYF. For the CDR3, the DNA is TGTGCCAGCAGCTACCGGCACCCCTCCACAGATACGCAGTATTTT. The chain recombines TRBV5-5 with TRBJ2-3; no reliable D call. The CDR3 is 15 residues long. Germline V gene lookup returns CDR1 SGHKS and CDR2 YYEKEE (reference sequence). Trimming took 3 bases from V and 2 from J, leaving 13 bases between them.

The chain carries TRBV3-1 (or the pseudogene TRBV3-2) and TRBJ1-1; D not certain. The CDR3 contains 15 residues. Germline loops: CDR1 LGHDT, CDR2 YNNKEL (reference sequence). V lost 2 bases to trimming and J lost 3 bases, with 13 bases between them. For the CDR3, the DNA is TGTGCCAGCAGCCAAATGGACCGGAGGGACACTGAAGCTTTCTTT. It specifies CASSQMDRRDTEAFF.

The rearrangement joins TRBV7-9 to TRBJ2-2; TRBD2 agrees at 8 bases. V gave up 7 bases and J gave up 4 bases; unmatched junction bases: 5. The germline V gene encodes CDR1 SEHNR and CDR2 FQNEAQ (reference sequence). The CDR3 consists of 14 residues. The CDR3 DNA is TGTGCCAGCAACGGGAGGGCGGTCACCGGGGAGCTGTTTTTT. Its protein product is CASNGRAVTGELFF.

The chain uses TRBV28 and TRBJ2-3; 9 bases map to TRBD1. The trim removed 2 bases at V and 11 bases at J, leaving 2 bases unmatched. The CDR3 length is 12 residues. CDR1 and CDR2 from the germline V gene are MDHEN and SYDVKM. The CDR3 sequence is CASSLGQGMQYF. The CDR3 nucleotides read TGTGCCAGCAGTTTAGGACAGGGGATGCAGTATTTT. The full variable domain, completed using reference TRBV28 and TRBJ2-3, is DVKVTQSSRYLVKRTGEKVFLECVQDMDHENMFWYRQDPGLGLRLIYFSYDVKMKEKGDIPEGYSVSREKKERFSLILESASTNQTSMYLCASSLGQGMQYFGPGTRLTVL.

This rearrangement joins TRBV9 to TRBJ2-3; no clear D. Germline CDR1 is SGDLS and CDR2 is YYNGEE. The CDR3 has 12 residues. The V end lost 0 bases, the J end lost 4 bases, and 3 bases lay between the germline ends. CDR3 protein: CASSVGPDTQYF. CDR3 nucleotide sequence: TGTGCCAGCAGCGTAGGTCCAGATACGCAGTATTTT.

This chain uses TRBV4-1 with TRBJ1-3; D is undetermined. The V and J ends lost 2 bases and 0 bases respectively, with 17 bases between them. Germline values: CDR1 MGHRA, CDR2 YSYEKL. This CDR3 has 18 amino acids. This chain's CDR3 is CASSQRFRTASSGNTIYF. The CDR3 region has the DNA TGCGCCAGCAGCCAACGATTCAGGACGGCAAGCTCTGGAAACACCATATATTTT.

The rearrangement joins TRBV2 to TRBJ1-5; no firm D call. The CDR3 runs to 15 residues. V was cut by 3 bases and J by 2 bases, with 11 bases left in between. The germline CDR1 and CDR2 sequences are SNHLY and FYNNEI. The DNA for the CDR3 is TGTGCCAGCAGTGAGGACCTAGCGGGCAATCAGCCCCAGCATTTT. The encoded protein is CASSEDLAGNQPQHF.

The V call is TRBV19, the J call TRBJ2-3; TRBD1 is a possible D gene (6 bases). Germline V gives CDR1 LNHDA, CDR2 SQIVND (reference sequence). CDR3 size: 11 residues. V lost 5 bases and J 11 bases, leaving 11 bases between the germline ends. In nucleotides, the CDR3 is TGTGCCAGTAGTCAGACAGGAGGGCAGTATTTT. It specifies CASSQTGGQYF.

The chain recombines TRBV27 with TRBJ2-5; D might be TRBD1 (5 bases). Germline V CDR1 and CDR2: MNHEY, SMNVEV (reference sequence). V was shortened by 4 bases and J by 5 bases, with 14 bases between the two germline ends. The CDR3 is made up of 14 amino acids. The CDR3 DNA sequence: TGTGCCAGCAGTTCCGACAGTCGTAAGGAGACCCAGTACTTC. Translated, it gives CASSSDSRKETQYF.

This chain links TRBV28 with TRBJ2-1, with 7 positions matching TRBD2. V shed 5 bases, J shed 2 bases, and the junction held 9 bases outside the gene matches. This CDR3 has 16 amino acids. Germline V lookup: CDR1 MDHEN, CDR2 SYDVKM. The CDR3 DNA follows: TGTGCCAGCAGTCCCCCCGGGACTACCGCCTACAATGAGCAGTTCTTC. The encoded protein is CASSPPGTTAYNEQFF.

The rearrangement uses TRBV27 and TRBJ1-4, with unresolved D. Germline V gene sequence: CDR1 MNHEY, CDR2 SMNVEV (reference sequence). Trimming removed 1 base from V and 11 bases from J, with 23 bases in between. This CDR3 region has 17 residues. The CDR3, as DNA: TGTGCCAGCAGTTTATGGGGAACGGTCCCCCCAGAAAGCAAACTGTTTTTT. Translated, it gives CASSLWGTVPPESKLFF.

The rearrangement joins TRBV14 to TRBJ2-3; a possible D gene is TRBD2 (5 bases). CDR3 length: 16 residues. Germline-derived CDR1 and CDR2 are SGHDN and FVKESK. V gave up 0 bases and J gave up 1 base, with 11 bases separating them. The CDR3 is CASSQDRLARTDTQYF. In DNA form, the CDR3 reads TGTGCCAGCAGCCAAGACAGGTTAGCGCGCACAGATACGCAGTATTTT.